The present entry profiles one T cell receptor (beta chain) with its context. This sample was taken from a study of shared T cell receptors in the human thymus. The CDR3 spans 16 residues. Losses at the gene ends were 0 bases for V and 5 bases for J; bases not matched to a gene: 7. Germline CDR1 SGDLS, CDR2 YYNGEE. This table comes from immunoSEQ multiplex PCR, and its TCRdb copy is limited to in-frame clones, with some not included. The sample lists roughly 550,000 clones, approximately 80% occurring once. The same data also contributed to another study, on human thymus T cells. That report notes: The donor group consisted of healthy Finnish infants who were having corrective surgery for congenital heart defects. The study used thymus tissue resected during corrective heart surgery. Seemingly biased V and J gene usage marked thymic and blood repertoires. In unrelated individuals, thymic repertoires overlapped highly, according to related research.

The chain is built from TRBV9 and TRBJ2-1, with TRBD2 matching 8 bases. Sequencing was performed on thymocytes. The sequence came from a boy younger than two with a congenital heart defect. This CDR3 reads CASSVGERELHNEQFF. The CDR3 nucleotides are TGTGCCAGCAGCGTAGGAGAGCGGGAGTTACACAATGAGCAGTTCTTC.